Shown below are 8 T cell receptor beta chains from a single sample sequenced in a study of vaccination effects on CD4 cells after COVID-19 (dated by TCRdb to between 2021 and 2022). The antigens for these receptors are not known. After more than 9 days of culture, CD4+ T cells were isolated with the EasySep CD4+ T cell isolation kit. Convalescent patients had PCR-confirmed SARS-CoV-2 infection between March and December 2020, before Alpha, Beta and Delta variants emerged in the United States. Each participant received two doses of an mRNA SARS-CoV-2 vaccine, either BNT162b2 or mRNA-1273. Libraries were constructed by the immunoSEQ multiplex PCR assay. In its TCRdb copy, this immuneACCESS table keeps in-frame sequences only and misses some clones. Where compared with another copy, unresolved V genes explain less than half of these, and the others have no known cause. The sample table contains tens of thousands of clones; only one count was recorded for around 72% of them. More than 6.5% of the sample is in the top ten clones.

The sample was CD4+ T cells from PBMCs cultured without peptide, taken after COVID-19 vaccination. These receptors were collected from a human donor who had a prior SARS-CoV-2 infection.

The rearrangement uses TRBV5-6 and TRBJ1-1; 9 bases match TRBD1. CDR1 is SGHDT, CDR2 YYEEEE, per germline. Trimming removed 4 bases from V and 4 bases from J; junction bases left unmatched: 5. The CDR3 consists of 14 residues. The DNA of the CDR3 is TGTGCCAGCAGCGCCGGGACAGGGCTCACTGAAGCTTTCTTT. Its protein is CASSAGTGLTEAFF.

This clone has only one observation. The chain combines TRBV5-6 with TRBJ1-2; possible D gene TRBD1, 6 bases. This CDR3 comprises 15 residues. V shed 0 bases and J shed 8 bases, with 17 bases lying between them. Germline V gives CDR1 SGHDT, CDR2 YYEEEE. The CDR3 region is CASSLVGRGLSGYTF. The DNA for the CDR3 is TGTGCCAGCAGCTTGGTTGGCAGGGGATTGTCGGGCTACACCTTC.

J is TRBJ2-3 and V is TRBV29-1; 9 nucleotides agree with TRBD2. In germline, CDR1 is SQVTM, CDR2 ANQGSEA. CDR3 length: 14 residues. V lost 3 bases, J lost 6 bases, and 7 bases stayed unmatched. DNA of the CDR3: TGCAGCGTTGAGGGTGTAGCGGGGGATGATACGCAGTATTTT. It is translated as CSVEGVAGDDTQYF.

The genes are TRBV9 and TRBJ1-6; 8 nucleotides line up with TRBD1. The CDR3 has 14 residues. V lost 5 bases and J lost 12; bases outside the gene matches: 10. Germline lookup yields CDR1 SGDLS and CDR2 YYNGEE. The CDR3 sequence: CASSPRDRLLPLHF. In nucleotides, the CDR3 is TGTGCCAGCAGTCCTAGGGACAGGCTTTTACCCCTCCACTTT.

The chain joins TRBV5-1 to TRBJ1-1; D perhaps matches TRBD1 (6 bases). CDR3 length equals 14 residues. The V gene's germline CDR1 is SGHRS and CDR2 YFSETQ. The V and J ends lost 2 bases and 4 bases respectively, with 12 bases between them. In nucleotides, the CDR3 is TGCGCCAGCAGCTTACAGGGCCCGGGCACTGAAGCTTTCTTT. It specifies CASSLQGPGTEAFF.

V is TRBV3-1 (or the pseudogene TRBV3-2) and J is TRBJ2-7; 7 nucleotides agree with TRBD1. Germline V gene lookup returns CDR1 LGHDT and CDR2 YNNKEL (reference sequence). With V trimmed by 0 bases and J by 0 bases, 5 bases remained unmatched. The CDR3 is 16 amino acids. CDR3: CASSQDGSGGSYEQYF. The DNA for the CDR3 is TGTGCCAGCAGCCAAGATGGCTCAGGGGGCTCCTACGAGCAGTACTTC.

This CDR3 reads CSVGHETQYF. CDR3 nucleotide sequence: TGCAGCGTTGGTCACGAGACCCAGTACTTC. This sequence joins TRBV29-1 and TRBJ2-5; D unclear. This CDR3 is built from 10 residues. Germline V CDR1 and CDR2: SQVTM, ANQGSEA. V gave up 4 bases and J gave up 5 bases, with 5 bases separating them.

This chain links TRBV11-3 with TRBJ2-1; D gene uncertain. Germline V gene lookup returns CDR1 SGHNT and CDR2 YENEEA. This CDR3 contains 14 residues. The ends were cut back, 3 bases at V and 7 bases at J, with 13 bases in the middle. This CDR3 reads CASSFTQQSNEQFF. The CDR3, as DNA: TGTGCCAGCAGCTTTACGCAGCAGTCGAATGAGCAGTTCTTC.